This T cell receptor beta chain stems from a study of long-term antiretroviral therapy in people with HIV. Overall study findings and caveats: Increased diversity was seen after ART, yet it remained lower than in transplant donor controls.

Per individual, the PBMC samples numbered at least one pre-ART and at least two post-ART. There were no participants with HIV treated outside the United States. Run at survey level, the immunoSEQ assay was version v3.0. Sequencing aimed to cover about 40,000-50,000 T-cell genomes per sample. Measured with immunoSEQ multiplex PCR; TCRdb has only the in-frame clones, and not every one. The top ten hold approximately 23% of the sample, which has about 8,600 clones, roughly 78% seen once. Looked up from germline, CDR1 is SGHRS and CDR2 is YFSETQ. The trim removed 4 bases at V and 7 bases at J, leaving 8 bases unmatched. The CDR3 length is 15 residues. Note on this clone: Its specificity is not known.

Source: unsorted PBMCs, taken 0.6 years before starting antiretroviral therapy. The chain links TRBV5-1 to TRBJ2-7, with 13 bases identical to TRBD2. This receptor was taken from a man between 40 and 49 years old with HIV. CDR3 region: CASSLGLAGAGEQYF. The CDR3 region has the DNA TGCGCCAGCAGCCTTGGACTAGCGGGGGCGGGGGAGCAGTACTTC.